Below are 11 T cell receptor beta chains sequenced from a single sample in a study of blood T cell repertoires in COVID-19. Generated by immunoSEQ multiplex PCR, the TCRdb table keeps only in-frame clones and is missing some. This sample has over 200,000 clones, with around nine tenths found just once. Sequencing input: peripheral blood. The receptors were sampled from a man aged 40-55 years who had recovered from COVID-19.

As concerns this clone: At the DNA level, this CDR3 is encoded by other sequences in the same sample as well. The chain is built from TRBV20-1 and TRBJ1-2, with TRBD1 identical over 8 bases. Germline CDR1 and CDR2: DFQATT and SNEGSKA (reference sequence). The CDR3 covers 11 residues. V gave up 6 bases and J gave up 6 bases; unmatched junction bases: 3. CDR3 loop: CSARTGNGYTF. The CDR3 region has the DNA TGCAGTGCGCGGACAGGGAATGGCTACACCTTC.

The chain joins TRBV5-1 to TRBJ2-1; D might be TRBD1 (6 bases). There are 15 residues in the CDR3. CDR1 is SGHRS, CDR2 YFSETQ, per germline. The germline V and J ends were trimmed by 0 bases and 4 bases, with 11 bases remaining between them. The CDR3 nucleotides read TGCGCCAGCAGCTTGGAAGCAGGGGCTTACAATGAGCAGTTCTTC. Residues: CASSLEAGAYNEQFF.

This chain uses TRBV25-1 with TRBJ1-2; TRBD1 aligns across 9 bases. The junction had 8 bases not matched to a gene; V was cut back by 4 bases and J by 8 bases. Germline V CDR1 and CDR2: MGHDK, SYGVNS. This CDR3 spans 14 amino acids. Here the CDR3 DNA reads TGTGCCAGCAGTGGCAGGGACAGGGTAGACGGCTACACCTTC. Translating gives CASSGRDRVDGYTF.

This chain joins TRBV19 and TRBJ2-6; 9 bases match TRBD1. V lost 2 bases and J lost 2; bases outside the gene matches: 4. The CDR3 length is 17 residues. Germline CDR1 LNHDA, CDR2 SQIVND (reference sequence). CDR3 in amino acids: CASSILTGGTGANVLTF. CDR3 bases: TGTGCCAGTAGTATACTCACAGGGGGCACTGGGGCCAACGTCCTGACTTTC.

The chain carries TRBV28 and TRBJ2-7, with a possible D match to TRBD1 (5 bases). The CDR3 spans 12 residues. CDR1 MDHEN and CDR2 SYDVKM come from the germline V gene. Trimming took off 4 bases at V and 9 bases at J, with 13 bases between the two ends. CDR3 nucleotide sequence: TGTGCCAGCAGTTCGACAGAGTGGGTGCAGTACTTC. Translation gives CASSSTEWVQYF. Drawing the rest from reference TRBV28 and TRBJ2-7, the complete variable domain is DVKVTQSSRYLVKRTGEKVFLECVQDMDHENMFWYRQDPGLGLRLIYFSYDVKMKEKGDIPEGYSVSREKKERFSLILESASTNQTSMYLCASSSTEWVQYFGPGTRLTVT.

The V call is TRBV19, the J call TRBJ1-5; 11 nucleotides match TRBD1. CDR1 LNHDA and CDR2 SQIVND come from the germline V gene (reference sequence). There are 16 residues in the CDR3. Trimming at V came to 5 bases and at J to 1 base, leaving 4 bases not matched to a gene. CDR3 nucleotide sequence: TGTGCCAGTAGTCTCGGACAGGGGGCGAGCAATCAGCCCCAGCATTTT. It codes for CASSLGQGASNQPQHF.

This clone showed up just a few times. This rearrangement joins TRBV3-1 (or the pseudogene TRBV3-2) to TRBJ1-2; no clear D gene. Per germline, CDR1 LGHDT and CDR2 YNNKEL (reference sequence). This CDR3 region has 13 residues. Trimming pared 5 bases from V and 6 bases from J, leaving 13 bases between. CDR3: CASSSPVSNGYTF. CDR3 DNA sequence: TGTGCCAGCAGCTCCCCGGTGTCCAATGGCTACACCTTC.

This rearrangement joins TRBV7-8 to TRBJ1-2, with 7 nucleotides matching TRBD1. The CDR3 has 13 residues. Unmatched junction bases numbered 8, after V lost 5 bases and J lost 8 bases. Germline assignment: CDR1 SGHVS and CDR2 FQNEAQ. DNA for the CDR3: TGTGCCAGCAGCCTAGACAGGGACCGGGGCTACACCTTC. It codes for CASSLDRDRGYTF.

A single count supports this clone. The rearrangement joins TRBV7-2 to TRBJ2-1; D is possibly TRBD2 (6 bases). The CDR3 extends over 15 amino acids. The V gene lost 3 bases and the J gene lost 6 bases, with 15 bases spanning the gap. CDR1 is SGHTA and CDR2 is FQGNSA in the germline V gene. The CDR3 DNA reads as TGTGCCAGCAGCTTTTACGGGAGAGGTTCCAATGAGCAGTTCTTC. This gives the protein CASSFYGRGSNEQFF.

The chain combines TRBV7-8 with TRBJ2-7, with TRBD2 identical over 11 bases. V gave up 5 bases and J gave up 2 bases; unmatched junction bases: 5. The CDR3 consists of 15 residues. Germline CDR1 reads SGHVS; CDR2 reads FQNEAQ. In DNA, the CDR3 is TGTGCCAGCAGCCCAACGACTAGCGGGGCCTACGAGCAGTACTTC. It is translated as CASSPTTSGAYEQYF.

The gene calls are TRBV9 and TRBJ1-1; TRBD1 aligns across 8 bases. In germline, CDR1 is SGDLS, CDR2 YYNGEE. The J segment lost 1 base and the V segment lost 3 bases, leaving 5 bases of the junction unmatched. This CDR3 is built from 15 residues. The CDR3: CASSARQGSNTEAFF. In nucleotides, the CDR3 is TGTGCCAGCAGCGCCCGACAGGGGTCGAACACTGAAGCTTTCTTT. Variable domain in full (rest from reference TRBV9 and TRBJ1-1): DSGVTQTPKHLITATGQRVTLRCSPRSGDLSVYWYQQSLDQGLQFLIQYYNGEERAKGNILERFSAQQFPDLHSELNLSSLELGDSALYFCASSARQGSNTEAFFGQGTRLTVV.